Below are 2 T cell receptor beta chains sequenced from a single sample in a study of technical replicates of blood from several donors. Only in-frame clones appear in the TCRdb table, and some are missing; sequencing was by immunoSEQ multiplex PCR. This table holds around 100,000 clones, 95% found once. Sequenced input: T cells isolated from PBMCs. These receptors all stem from a human donor in good health.

The CDR3 loop is CATQGLAGDNEQFF. DNA for the CDR3: TGTGCCACCCAGGGACTAGCGGGGGACAATGAGCAGTTCTTC. The V gene is TRBV10-3, the J gene TRBJ2-1; 14 bases match TRBD2. The V gene's germline CDR1 is ENHRY and CDR2 SYGVKD. This CDR3 comprises 14 residues. J gave up 5 bases and V 10 bases, and 4 bases lay outside the gene matches.

J is TRBJ1-1 and V is TRBV7-8; D is undetermined. V lost 2 bases and J lost 2, with 9 bases in between. The CDR3 is 14 amino acids. Looked up from germline, CDR1 is SGHVS and CDR2 is FQNEAQ. The CDR3 sequence is CASSLSYLNTEAFF. In DNA form, the CDR3 reads TGTGCCAGCAGCTTAAGTTATCTAAACACTGAAGCTTTCTTT. Complete variable domain (other parts from reference TRBV7-8 and TRBJ1-1): GAGVSQSPRYKVAKRGQDVALRCDPISGHVSLFWYQQALGQGPEFLTYFQNEAQLDKSGLPSDRFFAERPEGSVSTLKIQRTQQEDSAVYLCASSLSYLNTEAFFGQGTRLTVV.